The 7 T cell receptor beta chains in this list originate from one sample, sequenced in a study of blood T cell repertoires in COVID-19. The method was immunoSEQ multiplex PCR; TCRdb's version includes in-frame clones alone and lacks a portion of them. The sample includes under 150,000 clones, 70% to 90% of them seen just once. What was sequenced was peripheral blood. The origin of the receptors is an older man with active COVID-19.

V usage is TRBV6-5 and J usage is TRBJ2-7, with 12 bases that match TRBD2. V shed 4 bases and J 0 bases; nucleotides not matched to a gene: 1. Germline assignment: CDR1 MNHEY and CDR2 SVGAGI. CDR3 length: 15 residues. The CDR3 nucleotides are TGTGCCAGCAGTTCGACTAGCGGGAGCTCCTACGAGCAGTACTTC. It encodes CASSSTSGSSYEQYF.

This clone was found once. The rearrangement joins TRBV10-3 to TRBJ1-2, with D possibly matching TRBD1 (5 bases). Germline V gene lookup returns CDR1 ENHRY and CDR2 SYGVKD. The CDR3 runs 13 residues. Trimming shortened V by 5 bases and J by 4 bases, and 11 bases separated the two germline ends. The CDR3 is CAISPDTGYGYTF. The CDR3 coding sequence is TGTGCCATCAGTCCGGACACCGGCTATGGCTACACCTTC.

The chain employs TRBV12-3 or TRBV12-4 and TRBJ1-1, with a tentative D call TRBD1 (6 bases). The CDR3 consists of 11 residues. The germline V and J ends were trimmed by 6 bases and 8 bases, with 10 bases remaining between them. For the CDR3, the DNA is TGTGCCAGCAGCAGGACAGTAGAAGCTTTCTTT. It is translated as CASSRTVEAFF.

The rearrangement uses TRBV4-1 and TRBJ2-1, with TRBD2 matching over 8 bases. Germline CDR1 and CDR2: MGHRA and YSYEKL. The CDR3 extends over 16 amino acids. Trimming removed 0 bases from V and 7 bases from J; junction bases left unmatched: 8. The CDR3 DNA is TGCGCCAGCAGCCAAGATGCGGCTAGCGGGTTTAATGAGCAGTTCTTC. Translating it yields CASSQDAASGFNEQFF.

This clone was seen only a few times. The chain combines TRBV5-1 with TRBJ2-1; 14 bases map to TRBD2. V lost 5 bases to trimming and J lost 6 bases; unmatched junction nucleotides: 4. Looked up from germline, CDR1 is SGHRS and CDR2 is YFSETQ. The CDR3 loop spans 15 amino acids. The CDR3 loop is CASRLGLAGGNEQFF. CDR3 in DNA: TGCGCCAGCAGGTTAGGACTAGCGGGAGGCAATGAGCAGTTCTTC. Looking up the rest from reference TRBV5-1 and TRBJ2-1 gives the full variable domain: KAGVTQTPRYLIKTRGQQVTLSCSPISGHRSVSWYQQTPGQGLQFLFEYFSETQRNKGNFPGRFSGRQFSNSRSEMNVSTLELGDSALYLCASRLGLAGGNEQFFGPGTRLTVL.

The chain has TRBV18 and TRBJ2-1; TRBD2 aligns across 7 bases. There are 13 residues in the CDR3. Unmatched junction bases numbered 5, after V lost 3 bases and J lost 9 bases. Germline-derived CDR1 and CDR2 are KGHSH and LQKENI. CDR3 sequence (DNA): TGTGCCAGCTCACCCGCGGGAGCGGGTGAGCAGTTCTTC. This codes for CASSPAGAGEQFF.

The chain carries TRBV5-6 and TRBJ2-2, with TRBD1 as a possible D gene (6 bases). The V gene's germline CDR1 is SGHDT and CDR2 YYEEEE. The CDR3 runs to 15 residues. The ends were cut back, 2 bases at V and 1 base at J, with 9 bases in the middle. CDR3 region: CASSFKTGNTGELFF. The CDR3 DNA reads TGTGCCAGCAGCTTCAAGACAGGGAACACCGGGGAGCTGTTTTTT.